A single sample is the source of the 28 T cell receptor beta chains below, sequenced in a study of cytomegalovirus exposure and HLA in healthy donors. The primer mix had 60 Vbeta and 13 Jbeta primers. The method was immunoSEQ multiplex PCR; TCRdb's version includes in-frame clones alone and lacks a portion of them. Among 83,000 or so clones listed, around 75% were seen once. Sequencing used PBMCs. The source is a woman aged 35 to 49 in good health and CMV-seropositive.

DNA of the CDR3: TGTGCCAGCAGCTTGGGATCGGACAGGGGGTTGAGCAATCAGCCCCAGCATTTT. Encoded protein: CASSLGSDRGLSNQPQHF. The chain uses TRBV5-6 and TRBJ1-5; 10 bases line up with TRBD1. Germline V gene data show CDR1 as SGHDT and CDR2 as YYEEEE. CDR3 length: 18 amino acids. The junction had 7 bases not matched to a gene; V was cut back by 0 bases and J by 1 base.

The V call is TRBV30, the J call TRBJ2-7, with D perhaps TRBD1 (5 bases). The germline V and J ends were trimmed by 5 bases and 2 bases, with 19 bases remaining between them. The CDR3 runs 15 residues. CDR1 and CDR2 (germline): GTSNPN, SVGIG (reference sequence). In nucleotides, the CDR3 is TGTGCCTGGCCCTTTTGGGTAGGACACACCTACGAGCAGTACTTC. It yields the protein CAWPFWVGHTYEQYF.

The CDR3 loop is CASSERRGSYEQYF. CDR3 in DNA: TGTGCCAGCAGTGAAAGGCGCGGATCCTACGAGCAGTACTTC. V gene TRBV25-1 combines with J gene TRBJ2-7; D is uncertain. The V and J ends lost 2 bases and 1 base respectively, with 9 bases between them. CDR1 is MGHDK, CDR2 SYGVNS, per germline. The CDR3 spans 14 residues.

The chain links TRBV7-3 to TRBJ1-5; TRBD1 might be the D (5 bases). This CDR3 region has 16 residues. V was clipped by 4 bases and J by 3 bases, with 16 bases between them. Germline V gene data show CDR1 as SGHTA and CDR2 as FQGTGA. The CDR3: CASSSFSRADNQPQHF. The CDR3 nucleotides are TGTGCCAGCAGCTCCTTTTCCAGGGCGGACAATCAGCCCCAGCATTTT.

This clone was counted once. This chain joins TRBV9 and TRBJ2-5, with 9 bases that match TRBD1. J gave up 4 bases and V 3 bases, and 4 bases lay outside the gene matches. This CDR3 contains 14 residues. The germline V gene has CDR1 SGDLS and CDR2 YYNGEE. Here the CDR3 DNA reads TGTGCCAGCAGCGAGGACAGGGGAGCAGAGACCCAGTACTTC. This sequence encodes CASSEDRGAETQYF.

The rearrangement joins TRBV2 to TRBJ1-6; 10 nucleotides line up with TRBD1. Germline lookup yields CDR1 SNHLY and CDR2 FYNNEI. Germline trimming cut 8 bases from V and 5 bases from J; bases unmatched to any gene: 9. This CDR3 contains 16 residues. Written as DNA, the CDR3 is TGTGCCAGCTGCCTGAGGACAGGGGGGGATAATTCACCCCTCCACTTT. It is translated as CASCLRTGGDNSPLHF.

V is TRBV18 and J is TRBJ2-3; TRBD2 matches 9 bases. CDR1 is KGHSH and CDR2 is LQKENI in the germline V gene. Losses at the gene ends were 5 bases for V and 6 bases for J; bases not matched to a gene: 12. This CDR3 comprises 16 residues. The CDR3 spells CASSTRVSGGLDTQYF. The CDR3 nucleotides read TGTGCCAGCTCAACCCGGGTTAGCGGGGGCCTCGATACGCAGTATTTT.

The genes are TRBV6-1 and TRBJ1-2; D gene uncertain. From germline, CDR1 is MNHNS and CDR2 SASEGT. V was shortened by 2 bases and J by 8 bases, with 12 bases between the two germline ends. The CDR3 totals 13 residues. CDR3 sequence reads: CASSENSAGGYTF. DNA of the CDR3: TGTGCCAGCAGTGAAAACAGCGCGGGGGGCTACACCTTC.

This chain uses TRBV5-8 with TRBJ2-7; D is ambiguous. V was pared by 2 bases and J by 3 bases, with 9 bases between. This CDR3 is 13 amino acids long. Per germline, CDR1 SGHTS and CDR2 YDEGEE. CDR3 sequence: CASSLRVNYEQYF. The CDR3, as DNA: TGTGCCAGCAGCTTACGCGTAAACTACGAGCAGTACTTC.

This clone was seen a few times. Here the CDR3 DNA reads TGTGCCAGCAGTATACCTAAATACAATCAGCCCCAGCATTTT. Its protein product is CASSIPKYNQPQHF. J is TRBJ1-5 and V is TRBV27; D call uncertain. Trimming removed 5 bases from V and 3 bases from J, with 11 bases in between. The CDR3 is 14 amino acids. Germline CDR1 MNHEY, CDR2 SMNVEV (reference sequence).

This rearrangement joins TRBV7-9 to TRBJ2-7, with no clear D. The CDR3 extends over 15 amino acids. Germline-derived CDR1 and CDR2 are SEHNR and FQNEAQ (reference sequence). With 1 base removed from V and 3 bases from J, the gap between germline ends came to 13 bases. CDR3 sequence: CASSLGSGDFYEQYF. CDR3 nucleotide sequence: TGTGCCAGCAGCTTAGGGTCGGGTGATTTCTACGAGCAGTACTTC.

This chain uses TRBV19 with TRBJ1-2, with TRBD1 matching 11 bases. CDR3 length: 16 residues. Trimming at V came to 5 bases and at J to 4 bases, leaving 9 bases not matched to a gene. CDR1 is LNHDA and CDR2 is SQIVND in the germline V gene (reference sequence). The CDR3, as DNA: TGTGCCAGTAGTTCGTCGGACAGGGGGCGCGTCTATGGCTACACCTTC. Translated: CASSSSDRGRVYGYTF.

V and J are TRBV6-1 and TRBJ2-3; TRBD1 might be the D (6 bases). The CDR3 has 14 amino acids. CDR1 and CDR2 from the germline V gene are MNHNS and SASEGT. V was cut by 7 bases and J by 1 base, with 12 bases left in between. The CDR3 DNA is TGTGCCAGCACCAGGGGTCGGGGCACAGATACGCAGTATTTT. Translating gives CASTRGRGTDTQYF.

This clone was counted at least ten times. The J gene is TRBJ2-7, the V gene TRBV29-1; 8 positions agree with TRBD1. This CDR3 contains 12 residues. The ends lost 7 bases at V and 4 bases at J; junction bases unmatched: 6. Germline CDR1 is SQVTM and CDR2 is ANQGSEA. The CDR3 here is CSARTGYYEQYF. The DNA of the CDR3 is TGCAGCGCCCGGACAGGGTATTACGAGCAGTACTTC.

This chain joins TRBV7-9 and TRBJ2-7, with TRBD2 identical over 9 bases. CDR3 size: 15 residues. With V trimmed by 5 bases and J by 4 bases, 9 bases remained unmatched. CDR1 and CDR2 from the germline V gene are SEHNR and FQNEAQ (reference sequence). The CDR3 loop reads CASSLSSGDFYEQYF. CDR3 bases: TGTGCCAGCAGCCTTTCTAGCGGGGATTTTTACGAGCAGTACTTC. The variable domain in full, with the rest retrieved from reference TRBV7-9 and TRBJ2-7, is DTGVSQNPRHKITKRGQNVTFRCDPISEHNRLYWYRQTLGQGPEFLTYFQNEAQLEKSRLLSDRFSAERPKGSFSTLEIQRTEQGDSAMYLCASSLSSGDFYEQYFGPGTRLTVT.

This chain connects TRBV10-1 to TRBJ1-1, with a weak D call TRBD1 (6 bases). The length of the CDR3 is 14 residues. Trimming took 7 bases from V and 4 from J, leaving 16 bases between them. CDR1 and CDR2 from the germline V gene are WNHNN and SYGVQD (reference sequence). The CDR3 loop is CASTKTGWGTEAFF. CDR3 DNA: TGCGCCAGCACCAAAACAGGGTGGGGCACTGAAGCTTTCTTT.

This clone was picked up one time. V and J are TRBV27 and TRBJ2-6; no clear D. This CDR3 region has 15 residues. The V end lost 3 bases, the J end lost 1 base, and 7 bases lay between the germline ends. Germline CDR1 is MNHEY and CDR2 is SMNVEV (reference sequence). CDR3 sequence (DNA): TGTGCCAGCAGTTTTTGGGCGTCTGGGGCCAACGTCCTGACTTTC. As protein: CASSFWASGANVLTF.

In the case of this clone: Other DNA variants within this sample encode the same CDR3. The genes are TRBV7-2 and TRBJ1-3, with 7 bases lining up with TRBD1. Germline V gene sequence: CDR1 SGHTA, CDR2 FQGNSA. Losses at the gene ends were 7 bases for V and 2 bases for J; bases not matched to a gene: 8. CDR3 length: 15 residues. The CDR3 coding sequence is TGTGCCAGCATAGACAGGGAAGGACCTGGAAACACCATATATTTT. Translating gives CASIDREGPGNTIYF.

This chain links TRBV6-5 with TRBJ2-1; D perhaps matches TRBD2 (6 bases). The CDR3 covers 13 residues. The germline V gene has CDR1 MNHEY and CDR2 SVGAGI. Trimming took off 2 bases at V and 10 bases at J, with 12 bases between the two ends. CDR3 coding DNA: TGTGCCAGCAGTTACCCCGGACTAAAAGAGCAGTTCTTC. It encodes CASSYPGLKEQFF.

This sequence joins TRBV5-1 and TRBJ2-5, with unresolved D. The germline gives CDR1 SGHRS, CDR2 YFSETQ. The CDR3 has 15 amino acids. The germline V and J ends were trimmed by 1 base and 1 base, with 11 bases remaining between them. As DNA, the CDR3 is TGCGCCAGCAGCTTGATCCTAGGCAGCCAAGAGACCCAGTACTTC. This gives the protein CASSLILGSQETQYF.

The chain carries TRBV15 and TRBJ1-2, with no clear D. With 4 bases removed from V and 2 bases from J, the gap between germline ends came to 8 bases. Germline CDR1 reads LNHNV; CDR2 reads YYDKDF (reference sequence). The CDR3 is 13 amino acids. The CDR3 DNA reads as TGTGCCACCAGCATCGGGAGAAACTATGGCTACACCTTC. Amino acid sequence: CATSIGRNYGYTF.

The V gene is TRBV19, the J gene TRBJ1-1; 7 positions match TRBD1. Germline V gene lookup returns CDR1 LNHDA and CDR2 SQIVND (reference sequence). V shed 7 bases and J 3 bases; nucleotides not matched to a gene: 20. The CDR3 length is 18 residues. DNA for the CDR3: TGTGCCAGTACCACCTCAACAGGGGCCCTAAGCCATGACACTGAAGCTTTCTTT. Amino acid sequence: CASTTSTGALSHDTEAFF.

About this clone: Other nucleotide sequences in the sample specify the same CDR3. The CDR3 sequence: CASTPLGGRGTEAFF. The CDR3 bases are TGTGCCAGCACCCCCTTAGGGGGCCGGGGCACTGAAGCTTTCTTT. The J gene is TRBJ1-1, the V gene TRBV28, with 7 bases lining up with TRBD1. Germline trimming cut 7 bases from V and 4 bases from J; bases unmatched to any gene: 12. The CDR3 runs to 15 residues. Looked up from germline, CDR1 is MDHEN and CDR2 is SYDVKM.

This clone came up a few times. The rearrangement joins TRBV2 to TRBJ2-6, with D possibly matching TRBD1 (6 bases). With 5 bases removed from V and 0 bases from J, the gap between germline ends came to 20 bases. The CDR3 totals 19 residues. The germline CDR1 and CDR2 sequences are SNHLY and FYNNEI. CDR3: CASSFNRALFISGANVLTF. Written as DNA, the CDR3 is TGTGCCAGCAGTTTTAACAGGGCCCTGTTCATCTCTGGGGCCAACGTCCTGACTTTC.

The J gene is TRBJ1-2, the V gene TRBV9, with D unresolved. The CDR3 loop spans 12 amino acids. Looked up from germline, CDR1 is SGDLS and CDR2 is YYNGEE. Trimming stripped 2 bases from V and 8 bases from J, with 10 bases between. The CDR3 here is CASSVQDTGYTF. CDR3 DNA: TGTGCCAGCAGCGTGCAGGATACGGGCTACACCTTC. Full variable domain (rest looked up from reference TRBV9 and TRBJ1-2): DSGVTQTPKHLITATGQRVTLRCSPRSGDLSVYWYQQSLDQGLQFLIQYYNGEERAKGNILERFSAQQFPDLHSELNLSSLELGDSALYFCASSVQDTGYTFGSGTRLTVV.

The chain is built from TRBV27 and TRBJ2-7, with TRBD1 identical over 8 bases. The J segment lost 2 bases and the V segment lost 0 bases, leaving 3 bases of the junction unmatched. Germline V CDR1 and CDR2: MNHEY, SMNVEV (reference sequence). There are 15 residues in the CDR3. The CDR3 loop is CASSLSETGAYEQYF. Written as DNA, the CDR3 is TGTGCCAGCAGTTTATCGGAGACAGGGGCCTACGAGCAGTACTTC.

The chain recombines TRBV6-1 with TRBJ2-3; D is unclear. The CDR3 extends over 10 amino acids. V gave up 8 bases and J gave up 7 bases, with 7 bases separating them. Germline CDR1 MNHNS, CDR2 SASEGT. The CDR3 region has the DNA TGTGCCAGCCGTACTAATACGCAGTATTTT. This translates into CASRTNTQYF.

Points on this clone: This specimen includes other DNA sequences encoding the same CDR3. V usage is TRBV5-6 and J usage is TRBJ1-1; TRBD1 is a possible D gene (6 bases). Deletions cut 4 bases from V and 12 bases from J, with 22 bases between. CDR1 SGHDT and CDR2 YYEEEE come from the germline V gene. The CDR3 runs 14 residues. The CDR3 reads CASSQGTMALGPFF. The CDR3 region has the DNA TGTGCCAGCAGCCAGGGGACTATGGCGTTGGGCCCTTTCTTT.